This record concerns one T cell receptor (beta chain) sequence. The CDR3 length is 15 residues. Trimming removed 5 bases from V and 5 bases from J; junction bases left unmatched: 7. The germline V gene has CDR1 SGHNT and CDR2 YENEEA. TCRdb's table, derived via immunoSEQ multiplex PCR, lists solely in-frame clones and lacks some. The sample contains more than 300,000 clones, about 90% of which appear only once. This specimen belongs to a study of blood T cell repertoires in COVID-19. The wider study: PBMCs, B-cell-depleted T cells, or T cells provided the cDNA or gDNA that made up the material.

The sequenced sample was peripheral blood. This TCR was recovered from a woman between 18 and 29 years old who had recovered from COVID-19. V is TRBV11-3 and J is TRBJ2-5; 11 bases agree with TRBD2. CDR3 sequence (DNA): TGTGCCAGCAGCCACCGGGTAGCGGGAGGGGAGACCCAGTACTTC. As protein: CASSHRVAGGETQYF.